This T cell receptor gamma chain was sequenced in a study of gamma delta lymphoproliferative disorders and STAT genes. Judged by abundance, this clone is medium-sized. The DNA is left out, because the CDR3 cannot be placed on it with certainty; the CDR3 is given as TCRdb lists it. Other DNA sequences in the sample encode the same CDR3. The CDR3 is 16 amino acids in total, end residues counted. The receptor sequences were amplified from genomic DNA of peripheral blood mononuclear cells. With CATT, TCRdb re-called clones from the multiplex PCR reads. The repertoire consists of 4,000 to 4,500 gamma-chain clones, with 6% to 7.5% occurring once and the leading ten covering approximately 37%.

Material for sequencing was blood. The receptor comes from a human donor in good health. V gene TRGV11 was called; the J gene was not. TRGV11 falls under the ORF class, with uncertain function. The CDR3 protein is CTTVPAGLGTYYKKLF.